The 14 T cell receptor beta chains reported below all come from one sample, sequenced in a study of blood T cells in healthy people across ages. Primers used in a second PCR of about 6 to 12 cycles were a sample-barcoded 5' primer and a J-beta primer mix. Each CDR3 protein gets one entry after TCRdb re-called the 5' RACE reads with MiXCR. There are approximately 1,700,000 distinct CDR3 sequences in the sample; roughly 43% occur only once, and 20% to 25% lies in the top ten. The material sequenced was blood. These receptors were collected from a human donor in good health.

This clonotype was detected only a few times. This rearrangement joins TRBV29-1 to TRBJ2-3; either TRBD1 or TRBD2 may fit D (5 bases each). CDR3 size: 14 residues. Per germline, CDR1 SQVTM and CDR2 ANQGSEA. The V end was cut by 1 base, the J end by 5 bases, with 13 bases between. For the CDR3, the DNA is TGCAGCGTTGAAGGGGGGATAGGTGGAGATACGCAGTATTTT. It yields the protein CSVEGGIGGDTQYF.

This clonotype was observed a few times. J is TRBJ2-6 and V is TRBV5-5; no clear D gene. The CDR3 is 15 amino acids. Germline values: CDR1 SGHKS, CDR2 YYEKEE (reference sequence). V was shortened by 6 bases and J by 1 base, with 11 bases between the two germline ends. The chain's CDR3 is CASTPYGSGANVLTF. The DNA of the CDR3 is TGTGCCAGCACCCCGTACGGGTCTGGGGCCAACGTCCTGACTTTC.

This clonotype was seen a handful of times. The CDR3 is CSADRTGGGTDTQYF. CDR3 bases: TGCAGCGCCGATCGGACAGGGGGCGGCACAGATACGCAGTATTTT. V and J are TRBV29-1 and TRBJ2-3, with TRBD1 identical over 11 bases. Germline CDR1 reads SQVTM; CDR2 reads ANQGSEA. The CDR3 loop spans 15 amino acids. Trimming took 7 bases from V and 1 from J; bases not matched to a gene: 7.

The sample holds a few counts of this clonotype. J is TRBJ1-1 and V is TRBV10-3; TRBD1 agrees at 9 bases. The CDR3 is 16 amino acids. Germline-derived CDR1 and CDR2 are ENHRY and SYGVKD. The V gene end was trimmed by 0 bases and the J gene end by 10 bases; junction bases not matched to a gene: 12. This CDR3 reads CAISESFPTGGRGAFF. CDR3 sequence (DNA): TGTGCCATCAGTGAGTCTTTCCCCACAGGGGGCAGAGGAGCTTTCTTT.

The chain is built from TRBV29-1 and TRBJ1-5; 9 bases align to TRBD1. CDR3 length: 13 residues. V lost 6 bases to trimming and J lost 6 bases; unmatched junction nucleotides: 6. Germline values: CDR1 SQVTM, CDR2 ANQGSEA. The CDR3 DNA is TGCAGCGTGGGACAGGGAGGTGGTCAGCCCCAGCATTTT. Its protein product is CSVGQGGGQPQHF. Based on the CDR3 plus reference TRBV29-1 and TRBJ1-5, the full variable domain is SAVISQKPSRDICQRGTSLTIQCQVDSQVTMMFWYRQQPGQSLTLIATANQGSEATYESGFVIDKFPISRPNLTFSTLTVSNMSPEDSSIYLCSVGQGGGQPQHFGDGTRLSIL.

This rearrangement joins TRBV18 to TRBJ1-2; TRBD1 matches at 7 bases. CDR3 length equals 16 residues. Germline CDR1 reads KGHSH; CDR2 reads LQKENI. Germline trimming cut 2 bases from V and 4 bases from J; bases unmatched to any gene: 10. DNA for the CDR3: TGTGCCAGCTCACCAGCGACCCGACAGGGCGGCTATGGCTACACCTTC. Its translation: CASSPATRQGGYGYTF.

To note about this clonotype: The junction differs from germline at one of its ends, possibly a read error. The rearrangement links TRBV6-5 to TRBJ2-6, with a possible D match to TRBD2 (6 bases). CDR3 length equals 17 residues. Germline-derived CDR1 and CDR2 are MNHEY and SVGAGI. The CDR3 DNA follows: TGTGCCAGCAGTTACGGTGGGACTTCCTCTGGGGCCAACGTCCAGACTTTC. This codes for CASSYGGTSSGANVQTF.

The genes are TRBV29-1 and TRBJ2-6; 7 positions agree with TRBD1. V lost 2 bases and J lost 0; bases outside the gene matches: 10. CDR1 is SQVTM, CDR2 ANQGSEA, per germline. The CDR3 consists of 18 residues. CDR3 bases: TGCAGCGTTGAACGGTACAGGGGAGAGGGCTCTGGGGCCAACGTCCTGACTTTC. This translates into CSVERYRGEGSGANVLTF.

CDR3 bases: TGCAGCGTAGTGACAGACACTAACTATGGCTACACCTTC. It encodes CSVVTDTNYGYTF. J is TRBJ1-2 and V is TRBV29-1; TRBD1 might be the D (5 bases). V was cut by 6 bases and J by 0 bases, with 11 bases left in between. The CDR3 is 13 amino acids. Germline CDR1 is SQVTM and CDR2 is ANQGSEA.

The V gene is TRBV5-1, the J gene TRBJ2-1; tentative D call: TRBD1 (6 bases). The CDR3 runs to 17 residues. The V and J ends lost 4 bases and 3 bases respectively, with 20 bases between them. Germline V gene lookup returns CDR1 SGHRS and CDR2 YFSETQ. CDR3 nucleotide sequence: TGCGCCAGCAGCCCCTACTCAGGGGCCCCCAGCTACAATGAGCAGTTCTTC. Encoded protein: CASSPYSGAPSYNEQFF.

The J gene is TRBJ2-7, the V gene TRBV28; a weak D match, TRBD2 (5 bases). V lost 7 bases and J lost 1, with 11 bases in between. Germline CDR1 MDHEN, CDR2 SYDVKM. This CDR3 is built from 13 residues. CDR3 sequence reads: CASTAGPSYEQYF. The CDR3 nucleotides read TGTGCCAGCACCGCGGGCCCGTCCTACGAGCAGTACTTC.

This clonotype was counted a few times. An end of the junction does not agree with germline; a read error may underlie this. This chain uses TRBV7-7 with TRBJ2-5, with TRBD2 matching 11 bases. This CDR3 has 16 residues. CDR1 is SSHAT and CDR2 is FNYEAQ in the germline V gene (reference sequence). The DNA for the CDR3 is TGTGCTAGCAGCTTCGGGCTAGCGGGGGGTTCCGAGACCCAGTACTTC. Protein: CASSFGLAGGSETQYF.

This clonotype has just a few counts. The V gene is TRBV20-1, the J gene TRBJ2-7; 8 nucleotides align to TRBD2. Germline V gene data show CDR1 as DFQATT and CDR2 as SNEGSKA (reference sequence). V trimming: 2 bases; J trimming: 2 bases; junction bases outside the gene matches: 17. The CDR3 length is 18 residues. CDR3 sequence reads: CSARSLWGGGSRTYEQYF. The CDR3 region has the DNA TGCAGTGCTAGATCTCTCTGGGGCGGGGGGTCGAGAACCTACGAGCAGTACTTC.

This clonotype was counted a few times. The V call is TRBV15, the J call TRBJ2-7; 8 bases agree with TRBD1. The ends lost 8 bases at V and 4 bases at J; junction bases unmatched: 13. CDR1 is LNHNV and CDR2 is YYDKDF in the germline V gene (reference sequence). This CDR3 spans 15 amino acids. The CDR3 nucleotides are TGTGCCACCGGACGGCAGGGGGCTACTTCTTACGAGCAGTACTTC. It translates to CATGRQGATSYEQYF. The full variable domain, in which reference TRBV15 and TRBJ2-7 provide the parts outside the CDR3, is DAMVIQNPRYQVTQFGKPVTLSCSQTLNHNVMYWYQQKSSQAPKLLFHYYDKDFNNEADTPDNFQSRRPNTSFCFLDIRSPGLGDTAMYLCATGRQGATSYEQYFGPGTRLTVT.